This T cell receptor beta chain originates from a study of cytomegalovirus exposure and HLA in healthy donors. In the PCR, 60 Vbeta and 13 Jbeta primers were used. Data came from immunoSEQ multiplex PCR; TCRdb stores just in-frame clones and leaves some out. The data contain over 85,000 clones, approximately 71% of them seen just once; the ten biggest clones take up roughly 9.6%. V was pared by 6 bases and J by 4 bases, with 5 bases of the junction left unmatched. Germline V gene sequence: CDR1 SNHLY, CDR2 FYNNEI. The CDR3 covers 15 residues. This TCR came from a male donor in good health and CMV-seropositive. The specimen sequenced was PBMCs. This chain connects TRBV2 to TRBJ2-1, with 11 positions matching TRBD2. The CDR3 nucleotides read TGTGCCAGCAGGCAGGCTAGCGGGAGGTACAATGAGCAGTTCTTC. This codes for CASRQASGRYNEQFF. The whole variable domain, filled in from reference TRBV2 and TRBJ2-1, reads EPEVTQTPSHQVTQMGQEVILRCVPISNHLYFYWYRQILGQKVEFLVSFYNNEISEKSEIFDDQFSVERPDGSNFTLKIRSTKLEDSAMYFCASRQASGRYNEQFFGPGTRLTVL.